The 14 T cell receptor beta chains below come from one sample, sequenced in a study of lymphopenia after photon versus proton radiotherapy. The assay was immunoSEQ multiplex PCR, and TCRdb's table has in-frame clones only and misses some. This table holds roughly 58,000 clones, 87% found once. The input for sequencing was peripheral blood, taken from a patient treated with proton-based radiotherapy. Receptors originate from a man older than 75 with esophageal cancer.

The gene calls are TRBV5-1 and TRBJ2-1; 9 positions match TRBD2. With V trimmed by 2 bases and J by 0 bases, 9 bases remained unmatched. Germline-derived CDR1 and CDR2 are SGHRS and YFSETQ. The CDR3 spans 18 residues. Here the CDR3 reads CASSLGGLAAGSYNEQFF. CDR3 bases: TGCGCCAGCAGCTTAGGGGGACTAGCAGCCGGCTCCTACAATGAGCAGTTCTTC.

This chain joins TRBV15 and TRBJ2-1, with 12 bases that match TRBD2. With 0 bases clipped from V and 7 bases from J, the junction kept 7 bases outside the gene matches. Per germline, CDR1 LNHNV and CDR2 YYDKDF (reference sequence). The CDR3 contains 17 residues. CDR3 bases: TGTGCCACCAGCAGAGATTTCGGGCTAGCGGGGGGGAATGAGCAGTTCTTC. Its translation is CATSRDFGLAGGNEQFF.

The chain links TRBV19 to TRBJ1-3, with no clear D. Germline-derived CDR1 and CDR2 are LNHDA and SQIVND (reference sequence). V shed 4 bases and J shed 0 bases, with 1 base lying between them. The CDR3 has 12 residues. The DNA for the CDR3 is TGTGCCAGTAGTAACTCTGGAAACACCATATATTTT. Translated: CASSNSGNTIYF.

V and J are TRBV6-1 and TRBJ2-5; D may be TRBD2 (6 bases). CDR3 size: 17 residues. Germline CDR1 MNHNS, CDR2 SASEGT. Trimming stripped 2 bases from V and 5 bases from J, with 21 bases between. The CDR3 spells CASSEFWRLGAPETQYF. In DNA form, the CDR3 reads TGTGCCAGCAGTGAATTTTGGAGACTAGGGGCCCCGGAGACCCAGTACTTC.

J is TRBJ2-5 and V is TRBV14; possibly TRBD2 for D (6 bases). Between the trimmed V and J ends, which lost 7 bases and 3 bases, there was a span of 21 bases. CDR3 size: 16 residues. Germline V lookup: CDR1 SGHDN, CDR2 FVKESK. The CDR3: CASTPGRLTRKETQYF. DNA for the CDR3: TGTGCCAGCACCCCAGGGCGCTTGACTAGGAAAGAGACCCAGTACTTC. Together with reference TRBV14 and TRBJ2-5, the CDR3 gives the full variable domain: EAGVTQFPSHSVIEKGQTVTLRCDPISGHDNLYWYRRVMGKEIKFLLHFVKESKQDESGMPNNRFLAERTGGTYSTLKVQPAELEDSGVYFCASTPGRLTRKETQYFGPGTRLLVL.

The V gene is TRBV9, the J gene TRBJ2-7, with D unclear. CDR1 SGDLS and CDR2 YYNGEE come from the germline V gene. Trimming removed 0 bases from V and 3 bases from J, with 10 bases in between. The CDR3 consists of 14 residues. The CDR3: CASSVGIDNYEQYF. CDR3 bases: TGTGCCAGCAGCGTAGGAATTGACAACTACGAGCAGTACTTC.

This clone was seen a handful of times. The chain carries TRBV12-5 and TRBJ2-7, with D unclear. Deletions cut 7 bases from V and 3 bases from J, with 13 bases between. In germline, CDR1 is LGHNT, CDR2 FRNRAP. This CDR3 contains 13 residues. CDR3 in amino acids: CASALEASYEQYF. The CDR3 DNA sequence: TGTGCTAGTGCCTTAGAAGCGAGCTACGAGCAGTACTTC.

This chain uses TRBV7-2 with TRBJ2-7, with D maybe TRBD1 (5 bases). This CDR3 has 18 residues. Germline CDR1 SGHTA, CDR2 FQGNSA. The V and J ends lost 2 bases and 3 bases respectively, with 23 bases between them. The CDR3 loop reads CASSLKSWPVGLFYEQYF. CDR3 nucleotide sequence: TGTGCCAGCAGCTTAAAGTCGTGGCCGGTGGGGCTGTTCTACGAGCAGTACTTC. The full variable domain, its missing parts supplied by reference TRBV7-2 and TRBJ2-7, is GAGVSQSPSNKVTEKGKDVELRCDPISGHTALYWYRQSLGQGLEFLIYFQGNSAPDKSGLPSDRFSAERTGGSVSTLTIQRTQQEDSAVYLCASSLKSWPVGLFYEQYFGPGTRLTVT.

Here the CDR3 reads CASSLGPSTEAFF. CDR3 in DNA: TGTGCCAGCAGCTTAGGTCCTAGCACTGAAGCTTTCTTT. V is TRBV11-2 and J is TRBJ1-1; no firm D call. The V end was cut by 1 base, the J end by 4 bases, with 7 bases between. The CDR3 extends over 13 amino acids. Germline V gene lookup returns CDR1 SGHAT and CDR2 FQNNGV.

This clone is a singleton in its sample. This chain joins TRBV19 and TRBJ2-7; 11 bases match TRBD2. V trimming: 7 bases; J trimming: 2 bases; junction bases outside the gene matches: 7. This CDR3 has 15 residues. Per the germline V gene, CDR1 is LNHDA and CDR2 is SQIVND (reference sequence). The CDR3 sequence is CASTLTLAGAYEQYF. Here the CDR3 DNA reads TGTGCCAGTACCCTTACACTAGCGGGAGCCTACGAGCAGTACTTC.

In nucleotides, the CDR3 is TGCGCCAGCAGCCAAGGGACAGGGAACAATCAGCCCCAGCATTTT. This translates into CASSQGTGNNQPQHF. This rearrangement joins TRBV4-1 to TRBJ1-5; TRBD1 matches 8 bases. This CDR3 region has 15 residues. V trimming: 1 base; J trimming: 3 bases; junction bases outside the gene matches: 2. CDR1 and CDR2 from the germline V gene are MGHRA and YSYEKL.

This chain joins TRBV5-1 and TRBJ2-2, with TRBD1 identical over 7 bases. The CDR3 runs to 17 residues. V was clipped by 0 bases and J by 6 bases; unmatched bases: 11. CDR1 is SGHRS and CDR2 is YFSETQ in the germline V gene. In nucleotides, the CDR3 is TGCGCCAGCAGCTTGGATGGACAGGCGCGCACCCCCGGGGAGCTGTTTTTT. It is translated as CASSLDGQARTPGELFF.

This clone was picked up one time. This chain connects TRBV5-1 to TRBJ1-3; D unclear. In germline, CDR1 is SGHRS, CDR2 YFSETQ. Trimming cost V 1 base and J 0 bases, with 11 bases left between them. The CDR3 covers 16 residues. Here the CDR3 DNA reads TGCGCCAGCAGCTTGTTTTCCCCGGGCTCTGGAAACACCATATATTTT. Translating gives CASSLFSPGSGNTIYF.

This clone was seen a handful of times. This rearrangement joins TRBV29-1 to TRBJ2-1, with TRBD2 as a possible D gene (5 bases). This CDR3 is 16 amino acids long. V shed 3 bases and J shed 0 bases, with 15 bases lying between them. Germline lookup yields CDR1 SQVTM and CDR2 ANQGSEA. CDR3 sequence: CSVDVVERSSYNEQFF. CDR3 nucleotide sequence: TGCAGCGTTGATGTGGTCGAGCGGAGCTCCTACAATGAGCAGTTCTTC.